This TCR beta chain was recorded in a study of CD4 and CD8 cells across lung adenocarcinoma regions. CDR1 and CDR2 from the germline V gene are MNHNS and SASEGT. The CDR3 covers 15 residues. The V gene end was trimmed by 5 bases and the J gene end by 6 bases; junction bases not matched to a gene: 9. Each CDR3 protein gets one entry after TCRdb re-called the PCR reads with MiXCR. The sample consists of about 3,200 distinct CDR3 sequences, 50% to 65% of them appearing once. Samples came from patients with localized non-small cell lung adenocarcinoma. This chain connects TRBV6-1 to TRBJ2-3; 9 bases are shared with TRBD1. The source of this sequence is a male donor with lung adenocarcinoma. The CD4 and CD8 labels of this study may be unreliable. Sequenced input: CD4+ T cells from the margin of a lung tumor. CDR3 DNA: TGTGCCAGCAGTCGACAGGGGGAAGGTTGGGATACGCAGTATTTT. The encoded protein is CASSRQGEGWDTQYF.